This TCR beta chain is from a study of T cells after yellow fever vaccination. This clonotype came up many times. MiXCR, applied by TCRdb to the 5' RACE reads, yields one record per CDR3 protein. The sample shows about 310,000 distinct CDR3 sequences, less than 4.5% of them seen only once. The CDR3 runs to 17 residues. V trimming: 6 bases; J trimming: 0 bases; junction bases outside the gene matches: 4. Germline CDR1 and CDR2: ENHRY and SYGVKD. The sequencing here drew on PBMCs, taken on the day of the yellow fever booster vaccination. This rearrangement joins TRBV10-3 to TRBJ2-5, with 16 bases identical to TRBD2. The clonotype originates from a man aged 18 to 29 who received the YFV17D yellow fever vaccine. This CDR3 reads CAIRTGTSGGDQETQYF. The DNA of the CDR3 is TGTGCCATCAGAACCGGGACTAGCGGGGGGGACCAAGAGACCCAGTACTTC.